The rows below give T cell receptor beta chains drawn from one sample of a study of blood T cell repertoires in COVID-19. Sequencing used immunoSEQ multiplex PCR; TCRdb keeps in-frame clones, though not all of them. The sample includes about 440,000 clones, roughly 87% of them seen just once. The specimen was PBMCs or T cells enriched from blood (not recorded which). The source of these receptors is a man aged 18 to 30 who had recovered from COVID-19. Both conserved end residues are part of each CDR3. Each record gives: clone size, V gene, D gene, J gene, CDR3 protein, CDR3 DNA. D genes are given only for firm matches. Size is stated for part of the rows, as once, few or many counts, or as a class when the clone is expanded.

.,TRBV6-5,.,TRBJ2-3,CASLPAGVDTQYF,TGTGCCAGCCTCCCTGCAGGTGTAGATACGCAGTATTTT
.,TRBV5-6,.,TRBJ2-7,CASSFPGAYEQYF,TGTGCCAGCAGCTTCCCAGGGGCCTACGAGCAGTACTTC
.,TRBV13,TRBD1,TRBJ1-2,CASSLDREGDYGYTF,TGTGCCAGCAGCCTAGACAGGGAAGGAGACTATGGCTACACCTTC
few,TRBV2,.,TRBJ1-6,CASSEGVQSPLHF,TGTGCCAGCAGTGAAGGAGTTCAATCACCCCTCCACTTT
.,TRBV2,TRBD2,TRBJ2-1,CASRDHELAGYNEQFF,TGTGCCAGCAGGGACCACGAACTAGCGGGCTACAATGAGCAGTTCTTC
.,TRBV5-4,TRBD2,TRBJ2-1,CASSGGGLAGGPYNEQFF,TGTGCCAGCAGCGGGGGAGGACTAGCGGGGGGACCCTACAATGAGCAGTTCTTC
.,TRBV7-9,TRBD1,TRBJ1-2,CASSPSGQDYGYTF,TGTGCCAGCAGCCCATCGGGACAGGACTATGGCTACACCTTC
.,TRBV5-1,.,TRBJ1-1,CASSLERGETEAFF,TGCGCCAGCAGCTTGGAGCGGGGGGAGACTGAAGCTTTCTTT
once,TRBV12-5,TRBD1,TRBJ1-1,CASGTGGFFPEAFF,TGTGCTAGTGGAACAGGGGGCTTTTTCCCTGAAGCTTTCTTT
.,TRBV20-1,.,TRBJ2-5,CSASARGLKETQYF,TGCAGTGCTAGTGCGCGGGGCTTAAAAGAGACCCAGTACTTC
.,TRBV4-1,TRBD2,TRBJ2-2,CASSQDMGLINTGELFF,TGCGCCAGCAGCCAAGATATGGGACTAATAAACACCGGGGAGCTGTTTTTT
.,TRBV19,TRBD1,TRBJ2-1,CASSGNRGSYNEQFF,TGTGCCAGTAGTGGGAACAGGGGCTCCTACAATGAGCAGTTCTTC
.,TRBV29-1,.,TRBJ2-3,CSAASGTQYF,TGCAGCGCCGCTAGTGGTACGCAGTATTTT
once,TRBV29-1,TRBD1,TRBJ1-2,CSVPDTGGGGYTF,TGCAGCGTACCCGATACAGGGGGCGGTGGCTACACCTTC
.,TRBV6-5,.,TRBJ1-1,CASRARGFSTEAFF,TGTGCCAGCAGGGCGAGGGGGTTCAGCACTGAAGCTTTCTTT
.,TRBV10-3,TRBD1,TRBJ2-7,CAISASGTGVNEQYF,TGTGCCATCAGTGCCTCCGGGACAGGGGTTAACGAGCAGTACTTC